Following are 18 T cell receptor beta chains from one sample sequenced in a study of T cell repertoires in cytomegalovirus infection. What these receptors recognize is not known. TCRdb called the reads again in MiXCR, with one record for every CDR3 protein. The sample yields about 51,000 distinct CDR3 sequences, more than 15% seen once. The sequencing used CD8+ T cells from cultured PBMCs, collected from culture after CMV antigen stimulation. These receptors originate from a human donor in good health (CMV status not recorded). Some clones in this sample may be carry-over from other donors' samples.

This clonotype was counted between two and nine times. This chain links TRBV7-9 with TRBJ2-3, with TRBD2 as a possible D gene (7 bases). CDR3 length: 16 amino acids. Germline CDR1 reads SEHNR; CDR2 reads FQNEAQ (reference sequence). Trimming shortened V by 5 bases and J by 6 bases, and 21 bases separated the two germline ends. CDR3 protein: CASSSEGGANTDTQYF. Written as DNA, the CDR3 is TGTGCCAGCAGCAGTGAAGGGGGGGCGAACACGGATACGCAGTATTTT.

This clonotype was detected a few times. The CDR3 nucleotides read TGTGCCACCCTGGGACGGGTGAACACTGAAGCTTTCTTT. It specifies CATLGRVNTEAFF. The gene calls are TRBV19 and TRBJ1-1, with a tentative D call TRBD1 (5 bases). CDR1 is LNHDA and CDR2 is SQIVND in the germline V gene (reference sequence). CDR3 length: 13 amino acids. V dropped 10 bases and J dropped 0 bases, with 12 bases sitting between them.

The CDR3: CASSFSSHGNTEAFF. In DNA form, the CDR3 reads TGCGCCAGCAGCTTTAGTTCCCATGGGAACACTGAAGCTTTCTTT. The gene calls are TRBV5-1 and TRBJ1-1, with D unresolved. This CDR3 is 15 amino acids long. Germline CDR1 SGHRS, CDR2 YFSETQ. V was cut by 2 bases and J by 1 base, with 12 bases left in between. Full variable domain (rest looked up from reference TRBV5-1 and TRBJ1-1): KAGVTQTPRYLIKTRGQQVTLSCSPISGHRSVSWYQQTPGQGLQFLFEYFSETQRNKGNFPGRFSGRQFSNSRSEMNVSTLELGDSALYLCASSFSSHGNTEAFFGQGTRLTVV.

This chain joins TRBV4-3 and TRBJ2-7, with D tentatively TRBD2 (6 bases). Germline V gene data show CDR1 as LGHNA and CDR2 as YSLEER. The CDR3 loop spans 15 amino acids. V lost 4 bases and J 2 bases, leaving 15 bases between the germline ends. CDR3: CASSPSARGTYEQYF. CDR3 coding DNA: TGCGCCAGCAGCCCCTCGGCGCGGGGAACCTACGAGCAGTACTTC.

The chain has TRBV4-1 and TRBJ2-7, with D possibly called TRBD1 or TRBD2 (5 bases each). V was clipped by 1 base and J by 2 bases, with 12 bases between them. CDR1 and CDR2 (germline): MGHRA, YSYEKL. This CDR3 has 15 amino acids. The DNA of the CDR3 is TGCGCCAGCAGCCAAGTCTCTGGGACGCCCTACGAGCAGTACTTC. Its protein is CASSQVSGTPYEQYF.

The rearrangement links TRBV28 to TRBJ2-1, with unresolved D. This CDR3 comprises 11 residues. Per germline, CDR1 MDHEN and CDR2 SYDVKM. V was cut by 3 bases and J by 12 bases, with 9 bases left in between. The DNA for the CDR3 is TGTGCCAGCAGTTTTAGTGCCGGGCAGTTCTTC. Translating it yields CASSFSAGQFF.

This clonotype was seen only a few times. The gene calls are TRBV4-1 and TRBJ2-1; D is possibly TRBD2 (7 bases). This CDR3 is 15 amino acids long. Trimming removed 3 bases at V and 6 bases at J, with 15 bases between. The germline CDR1 and CDR2 sequences are MGHRA and YSYEKL. CDR3 sequence: CASSHVGGAINEQFF. Here the CDR3 DNA reads TGCGCCAGCAGCCACGTAGGGGGGGCGATCAATGAGCAGTTCTTC.

The CDR3 bases are TGTGCCAGCAGCTTAGTACTAAGGGACCTAGGGCAGGGGAACACAGATACGCAGTATTTT. Amino acids: CASSLVLRDLGQGNTDTQYF. The chain employs TRBV7-2 and TRBJ2-3, with D possibly TRBD1 on 6 matching bases. There are 20 residues in the CDR3. Trimming cost V 1 base and J 2 bases, with 25 bases left between them. Germline-derived CDR1 and CDR2 are SGHTA and FQGNSA.

The chain has TRBV6-1 and TRBJ2-7; TRBD1 is a possible D gene (6 bases). Trimming left V 5 bases short and J 1 base short, with 12 bases between. The CDR3 spans 14 residues. CDR1 is MNHNS, CDR2 SASEGT, per germline. Here the CDR3 DNA reads TGTGCCAGCAGTACGACAGGCGGGTCCTACGAGCAGTACTTC. This encodes CASSTTGGSYEQYF.

V is TRBV12-3 or TRBV12-4 and J is TRBJ2-5, with 10 bases fitting TRBD2. V trimming: 6 bases; J trimming: 3 bases; junction bases outside the gene matches: 10. This CDR3 is built from 16 residues. DNA for the CDR3: TGTGCCAGCAGACTGTGGGCTAGCGGGGGCAAAGAGACCCAGTACTTC. Translation: CASRLWASGGKETQYF.

This clonotype was seen more than once but under ten times. This chain joins TRBV6-1 and TRBJ1-1; D perhaps matches TRBD1 (6 bases). V dropped 1 base and J dropped 3 bases, with 15 bases sitting between them. Per germline, CDR1 MNHNS and CDR2 SASEGT. This CDR3 has 16 residues. The CDR3 region has the DNA TGTGCCAGCAGTGAAGTACAGGGCATCCGGGACACTGAAGCTTTCTTT. Translating gives CASSEVQGIRDTEAFF.

The chain joins TRBV27 to TRBJ2-1, with 11 bases aligning to TRBD2. The V gene end was trimmed by 6 bases and the J gene end by 7 bases; junction bases not matched to a gene: 5. Germline loops: CDR1 MNHEY, CDR2 SMNVEV (reference sequence). CDR3 length equals 14 residues. Here the CDR3 DNA reads TGTGCCAGCAGGATAGCGGGAGGGCCGAATGAGCAGTTCTTC. Translation: CASRIAGGPNEQFF.

V usage is TRBV6-6 and J usage is TRBJ2-3; 9 bases agree with TRBD2. Trimming removed 0 bases from V and 0 bases from J; junction bases left unmatched: 7. The CDR3 is made up of 18 amino acids. Germline CDR1 MNHNY, CDR2 SVGAGI (reference sequence). CDR3: CASSYSPQTSGSTDTQYF. The CDR3 nucleotides read TGTGCCAGCAGTTACTCGCCCCAGACTAGCGGAAGCACAGATACGCAGTATTTT.

V gene TRBV6-5 combines with J gene TRBJ2-7, with 8 bases fitting TRBD2. The CDR3 runs 14 residues. Trimming cost V 6 bases and J 3 bases; bases outside gene matches: 7. CDR1 is MNHEY, CDR2 SVGAGI, per germline. The CDR3 nucleotides read TGTGCCAGCAGGCCGGGGGGGGATTACTACGAGCAGTACTTC. It encodes CASRPGGDYYEQYF.

The rearrangement uses TRBV7-2 and TRBJ2-7, with a possible D match to TRBD2 (6 bases). Per germline, CDR1 SGHTA and CDR2 FQGNSA. CDR3 length: 17 residues. The germline V and J ends were trimmed by 8 bases and 4 bases, with 27 bases remaining between them. The CDR3 loop reads CASAEVAGPNKFYEQYF. Written as DNA, the CDR3 is TGTGCCAGCGCGGAGGTGGCGGGACCTAACAAATTTTACGAGCAGTACTTC.

This clonotype was seen ten or more times. The J gene is TRBJ2-7, the V gene TRBV15, with 8 bases fitting TRBD2. Trimming removed 1 base from V and 5 bases from J; junction bases left unmatched: 4. CDR1 and CDR2 (germline): LNHNV, YYDKDF (reference sequence). The CDR3 consists of 14 residues. The CDR3 DNA is TGTGCCACCAGCAGAGGAGCGGGAGCCGACGAGCAGTACTTC. Protein product: CATSRGAGADEQYF.

A few counts support this clonotype. The J gene is TRBJ1-1, the V gene TRBV12-5; D not certain. This CDR3 has 14 residues. Germline CDR1 LGHNT, CDR2 FRNRAP. With 2 bases removed from V and 4 bases from J, the gap between germline ends came to 11 bases. Here the CDR3 reads CASGLLDRGTEAFF. CDR3 nucleotide sequence: TGTGCTAGTGGTTTGTTAGATCGGGGCACTGAAGCTTTCTTT.

The chain joins TRBV12-3 or TRBV12-4 to TRBJ2-7; no definite D call. Trimming took off 6 bases at V and 7 bases at J, with 16 bases between the two ends. The CDR3 totals 13 residues. CDR3 protein: CASSLILSEEQYF. The CDR3 DNA follows: TGTGCCAGCAGCCTAATCCTCTCTGAGGAGCAGTACTTC.